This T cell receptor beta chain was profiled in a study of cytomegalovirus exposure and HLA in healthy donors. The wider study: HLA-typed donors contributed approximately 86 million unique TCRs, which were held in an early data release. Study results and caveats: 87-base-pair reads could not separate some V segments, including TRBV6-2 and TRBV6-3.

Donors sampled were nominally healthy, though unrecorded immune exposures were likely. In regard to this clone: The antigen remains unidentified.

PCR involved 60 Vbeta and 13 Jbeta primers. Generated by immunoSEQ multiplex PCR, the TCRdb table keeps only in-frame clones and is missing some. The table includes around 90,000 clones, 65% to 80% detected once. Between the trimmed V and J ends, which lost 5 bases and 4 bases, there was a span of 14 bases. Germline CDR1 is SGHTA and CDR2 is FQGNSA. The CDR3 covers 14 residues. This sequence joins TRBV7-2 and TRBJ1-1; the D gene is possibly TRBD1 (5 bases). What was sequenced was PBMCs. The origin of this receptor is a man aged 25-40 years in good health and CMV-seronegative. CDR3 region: CASSRGDRSTEAFF. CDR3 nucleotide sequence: TGTGCCAGCAGCCGGGGGGACCGGAGCACTGAAGCTTTCTTT.